This section outlines one T cell receptor beta chain sequence together with its context. This sample was included in a study of CD8+CD57+ T cells in acquired aplastic anemia. Sequencing was done on patients that had shown CD8+CD57+ cell expansion by flow cytometry. Genomic DNA served as template for TCR beta VDJ and CDR3 profiling. MiXCR was run by TCRdb on the reads, yielding one entry per CDR3 protein. Among approximately 180,000 distinct CDR3 sequences listed, around 63% were seen once. The germline gives CDR1 SQVTM, CDR2 ANQGSEA. J gave up 0 bases and V 3 bases, and 4 bases lay outside the gene matches. The CDR3 contains 15 residues.

The TCR comes from a human donor with aplastic anemia. Sequencing was done on a sample of sorted CD4+, CD8+, or CD8+CD57+ T cells (not recorded which) from PBMCs. The genes are TRBV29-1 and TRBJ2-2; 7 nucleotides line up with TRBD2. CDR3 loop: CSVELSGSNTGELFF. CDR3 in DNA: TGCAGCGTTGAGCTTAGCGGGTCGAACACCGGGGAGCTGTTTTTT.